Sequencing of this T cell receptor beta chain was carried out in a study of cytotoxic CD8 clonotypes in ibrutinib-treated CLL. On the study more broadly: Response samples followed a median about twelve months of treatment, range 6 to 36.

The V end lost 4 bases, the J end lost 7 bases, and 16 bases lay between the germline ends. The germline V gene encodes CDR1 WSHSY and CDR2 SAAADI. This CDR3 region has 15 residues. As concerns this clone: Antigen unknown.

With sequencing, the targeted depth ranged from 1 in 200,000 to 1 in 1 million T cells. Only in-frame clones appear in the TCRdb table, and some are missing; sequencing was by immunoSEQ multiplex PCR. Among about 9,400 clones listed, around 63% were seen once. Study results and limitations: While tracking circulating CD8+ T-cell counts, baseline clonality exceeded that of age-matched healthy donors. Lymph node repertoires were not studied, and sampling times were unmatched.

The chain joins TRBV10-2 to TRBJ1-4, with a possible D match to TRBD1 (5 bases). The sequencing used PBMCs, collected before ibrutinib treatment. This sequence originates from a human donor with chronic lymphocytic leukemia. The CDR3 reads CASSAQTVGGEKLFF. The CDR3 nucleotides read TGCGCCAGCAGTGCCCAGACAGTAGGCGGTGAAAAACTGTTTTTT.